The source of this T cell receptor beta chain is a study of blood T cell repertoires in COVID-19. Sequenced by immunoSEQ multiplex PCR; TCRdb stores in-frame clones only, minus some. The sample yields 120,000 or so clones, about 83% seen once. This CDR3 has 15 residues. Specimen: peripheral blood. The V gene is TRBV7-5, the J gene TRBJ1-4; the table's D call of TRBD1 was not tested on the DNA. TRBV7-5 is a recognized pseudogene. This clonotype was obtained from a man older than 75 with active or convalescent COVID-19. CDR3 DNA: TGTGCCAGAAGCCGGGGACAGCCCTTTAATGAAAAACTGTTTTTT. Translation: CARSRGQPFNEKLFF.